This T cell receptor beta chain came from a study of blood T cell repertoires in COVID-19. The CDR3 covers 16 residues. Trimming left V 5 bases short and J 2 bases short, with 19 bases between. CDR1 and CDR2 from the germline V gene are SGHTA and FQGNSA. Per the original methods: Reference gene primer amplification yielded estimated nucleated cell counts. The protocol was immunoSEQ multiplex PCR, while the TCRdb copy is restricted to in-frame clones and leaves out a portion. V and J calls and clone size are copied from that table; D and trimming were computed from the DNA. The sample includes approximately 60,000 clones, around 79% of them seen just once.

The V call is TRBV7-2, the J call TRBJ2-7; tentatively, D is TRBD1 (6 bases). Sequencing was performed on peripheral blood. The clonotype originates from a man in his 60s with acute or convalescent COVID-19. CDR3 sequence: CASSDGGGGTPYEQYF. CDR3 DNA sequence: TGTGCCAGCAGCGACGGAGGTGGGGGCACACCCTACGAGCAGTACTTC. The entire variable domain, with the rest obtained from reference TRBV7-2 and TRBJ2-7, is as follows: GAGVSQSPSNKVTEKGKDVELRCDPISGHTALYWYRQSLGQGLEFLIYFQGNSAPDKSGLPSDRFSAERTGGSVSTLTIQRTQQEDSAVYLCASSDGGGGTPYEQYFGPGTRLTVT.